One and the same sample provided the 17 T cell receptor beta chains below, sequenced in a study of T cell changes during pregnancy in multiple sclerosis. Sequencing was performed with immunoSEQ multiplex PCR; in TCRdb, only in-frame clones are kept and a portion is missing. Here the sample spans tens of thousands of clones, approximately 90% being singletons. The source was CD4+ T cells from peripheral blood mononuclear cells, collected after pregnancy. The receptors derive from a female donor in good health, enrolled as a control in a pregnancy study.

The table lists this clone with a few counts. The V and J genes are TRBV7-2 and TRBJ1-2; D unclear. The CDR3 is 15 amino acids. Trimming cost V 1 base and J 7 bases, with 16 bases left between them. The germline V gene has CDR1 SGHTA and CDR2 FQGNSA. The CDR3 DNA reads TGTGCCAGCAGCTTAGTAGAGCCAAGCCCCATTGGCTACACCTTC. Translated: CASSLVEPSPIGYTF.

This clone occurred once. The chain couples TRBV7-2 to TRBJ2-2; TRBD1 aligns across 8 bases. The V segment lost 6 bases and the J segment 0 bases; nucleotides outside the gene matches: 3. The CDR3 totals 15 residues. Looked up from germline, CDR1 is SGHTA and CDR2 is FQGNSA. Here the CDR3 DNA reads TGTGCCAGCAGTTCACAGGGGGCGAACACCGGGGAGCTGTTTTTT. Its protein product is CASSSQGANTGELFF.

The gene calls are TRBV7-2 and TRBJ2-5, with no clear D. Trimming removed 8 bases at V and 5 bases at J, with 21 bases between. CDR3 length: 15 residues. Germline V gene lookup returns CDR1 SGHTA and CDR2 FQGNSA. This chain's CDR3 is CASQKQRTQWETQYF. Here the CDR3 DNA reads TGTGCCAGCCAGAAACAGAGAACCCAGTGGGAGACCCAGTACTTC.

The count of this clone is one. This chain connects TRBV6-1 to TRBJ2-5, with D perhaps TRBD2 (6 bases). The CDR3 covers 13 residues. V was trimmed by 4 bases and J by 5 bases, leaving 11 bases between them. Germline CDR1 reads MNHNS; CDR2 reads SASEGT. The CDR3 loop reads CASSGGLGETQYF. CDR3 DNA sequence: TGTGCCAGCAGTGGGGGACTCGGTGAGACCCAGTACTTC.

V gene TRBV19 combines with J gene TRBJ1-6; unclear D gene. In germline, CDR1 is LNHDA, CDR2 SQIVND (reference sequence). The CDR3 is made up of 13 amino acids. V was clipped by 4 bases and J by 8 bases, with 9 bases between them. The CDR3 loop is CASSTREDSPLHF. DNA of the CDR3: TGTGCCAGTAGTACGAGGGAAGATTCACCCCTCCACTTT.

The chain combines TRBV4-1 with TRBJ2-3; TRBD1 matches at 10 bases. The germline V gene encodes CDR1 MGHRA and CDR2 YSYEKL. CDR3 size: 16 residues. Trimming removed 4 bases from V and 4 bases from J; junction bases left unmatched: 8. CDR3: CASSPLGTGASDTQYF. CDR3 bases: TGCGCCAGCAGCCCATTGGGGACAGGGGCGTCAGATACGCAGTATTTT.

The chain has TRBV18 and TRBJ2-1; TRBD2 is a possible D gene (5 bases). The V and J ends lost 8 bases and 4 bases respectively, with 18 bases between them. This CDR3 has 15 amino acids. Germline-derived CDR1 and CDR2 are KGHSH and LQKENI. The CDR3 protein is CASSTPGFPYNEQFF. CDR3 DNA sequence: TGTGCCAGCAGCACCCCGGGATTTCCGTACAATGAGCAGTTCTTC.

The sample holds one count of this clone. The rearrangement uses TRBV11-2 and TRBJ2-7; D is unclear. Trimming pared 0 bases from V and 9 bases from J, leaving 12 bases between. This CDR3 contains 13 residues. Germline lookup yields CDR1 SGHAT and CDR2 FQNNGV. The CDR3 sequence: CASSLDAAVGQYF. Written as DNA, the CDR3 is TGTGCCAGCAGCTTAGATGCGGCGGTCGGGCAGTACTTC.

The chain has TRBV18 and TRBJ2-7, with D perhaps matching TRBD2 (7 bases). V dropped 3 bases and J dropped 4 bases, with 13 bases sitting between them. This CDR3 is 14 amino acids long. CDR1 and CDR2 (germline): KGHSH, LQKENI. The CDR3 DNA is TGTGCCAGCTCACCCCCGCGGGGGCGTTACGAGCAGTACTTC. Residues: CASSPPRGRYEQYF.

The V gene is TRBV6-5, the J gene TRBJ1-2, with D possibly TRBD1 on 6 matching bases. Per germline, CDR1 MNHEY and CDR2 SVGAGI. The V end was cut by 6 bases, the J end by 2 bases, with 10 bases between. The CDR3 covers 13 residues. CDR3 DNA: TGTGCCAGCAGACAGGGTGGCAACTATGGCTACACCTTC. It is translated as CASRQGGNYGYTF.

The genes are TRBV11-2 and TRBJ1-1, with D unclear. V was clipped by 3 bases and J by 4 bases, with 9 bases between them. The CDR3 extends over 13 amino acids. Germline V gene lookup returns CDR1 SGHAT and CDR2 FQNNGV. The CDR3 sequence is CASSFVGSTEAFF. The CDR3, as DNA: TGTGCCAGCAGCTTTGTGGGGAGCACTGAAGCTTTCTTT.

The genes are TRBV7-9 and TRBJ2-7; a possible D gene is TRBD2 (5 bases). This CDR3 is built from 14 residues. CDR1 SEHNR and CDR2 FQNEAQ come from the germline V gene (reference sequence). The germline V and J ends were trimmed by 5 bases and 7 bases, with 18 bases remaining between them. The chain's CDR3 is CASSPRTHPLEQYF. The CDR3 nucleotides are TGTGCCAGCAGCCCAAGGACTCATCCCCTTGAGCAGTACTTC. Looking up the rest from reference TRBV7-9 and TRBJ2-7 gives the full variable domain: DTGVSQNPRHKITKRGQNVTFRCDPISEHNRLYWYRQTLGQGPEFLTYFQNEAQLEKSRLLSDRFSAERPKGSFSTLEIQRTEQGDSAMYLCASSPRTHPLEQYFGPGTRLTVT.

V is TRBV7-2 and J is TRBJ2-3; TRBD2 agrees at 8 bases. The CDR3 has 16 amino acids. J was trimmed by 3 bases and V by 5 bases; bases with no gene match: 10. The germline V gene encodes CDR1 SGHTA and CDR2 FQGNSA. CDR3 residues: CASSPSRGVRTDTQYF. The CDR3 DNA follows: TGTGCCAGCAGCCCCTCGCGGGGGGTGCGAACAGATACGCAGTATTTT.

This sequence joins TRBV7-3 and TRBJ2-1; 9 bases agree with TRBD1. The CDR3 totals 17 residues. CDR1 and CDR2 from the germline V gene are SGHTA and FQGTGA. V lost 5 bases, J lost 0 bases, and 8 bases stayed unmatched. In DNA, the CDR3 is TGTGCCAGCAGCCCAGGGACAGGGTCCAGCTCCTACAATGAGCAGTTCTTC. It yields the protein CASSPGTGSSSYNEQFF. The full variable domain, with the rest looked up from reference TRBV7-3 and TRBJ2-1, is GAGVSQTPSNKVTEKGKYVELRCDPISGHTALYWYRQSLGQGPEFLIYFQGTGAADDSGLPNDRFFAVRPEGSVSTLKIQRTERGDSAVYLCASSPGTGSSSYNEQFFGPGTRLTVL.

This rearrangement joins TRBV19 to TRBJ1-1; 7 bases line up with TRBD1. Trimming took 4 bases from V and 4 from J; bases not matched to a gene: 12. The germline V gene encodes CDR1 LNHDA and CDR2 SQIVND (reference sequence). The CDR3 is 16 amino acids. For the CDR3, the DNA is TGTGCCAGTAGTAAATCAGTGGGACAGAGGTCCACTGAAGCTTTCTTT. Translated, it gives CASSKSVGQRSTEAFF.

V usage is TRBV7-6 and J usage is TRBJ1-6; no clear D. Looked up from germline, CDR1 is SGHVS and CDR2 is FNYEAQ. Trimming took 5 bases from V and 12 from J, leaving 11 bases between them. The CDR3 totals 12 residues. As DNA, the CDR3 is TGTGCCAGCAGCCACCCCGTCGGACCCCTCCACTTT. As protein: CASSHPVGPLHF.

Here the CDR3 DNA reads TGTGCCAGCACCCTCCGAAGGGGGCAGTGGCCCCAGCATTTT. Its translation is CASTLRRGQWPQHF. The genes are TRBV6-5 and TRBJ1-5; TRBD1 matches 7 bases. From germline, CDR1 is MNHEY and CDR2 SVGAGI. This CDR3 contains 14 residues. The junction had 12 bases not matched to a gene; V was cut back by 7 bases and J by 9 bases.